The count of the clone carrying this TCR beta chain is one. The antigen remains unidentified. CDR1 is SGHTA and CDR2 is FQGNSA in the germline V gene. Trimming shortened V by 5 bases and J by 1 base, and 15 bases separated the two germline ends. CDR3 length equals 16 residues. These data originate in a study of T cell responses to AZD1222 COVID-19 vaccine. Study-level results: Donors, mostly white British, included more females; clonal diversity was possibly underestimated. The study sampled repertoires only after the peak T cell response.

TCRdb's copy holds only in-frame clones and misses some; the assay was immunoSEQ multiplex PCR. Here the sample spans more than 90,000 clones, around 84% being singletons. This receptor was identified in an adult in good health. This rearrangement joins TRBV7-2 to TRBJ1-5; possible D gene TRBD1, 5 bases. This specimen consisted of peripheral blood, obtained on day 0 of AZD1222 vaccination. This CDR3 reads CASSPLGVGSNQPQHF. The DNA for the CDR3 is TGTGCCAGCAGCCCTTTGGGGGTGGGGAGCAATCAGCCCCAGCATTTT.